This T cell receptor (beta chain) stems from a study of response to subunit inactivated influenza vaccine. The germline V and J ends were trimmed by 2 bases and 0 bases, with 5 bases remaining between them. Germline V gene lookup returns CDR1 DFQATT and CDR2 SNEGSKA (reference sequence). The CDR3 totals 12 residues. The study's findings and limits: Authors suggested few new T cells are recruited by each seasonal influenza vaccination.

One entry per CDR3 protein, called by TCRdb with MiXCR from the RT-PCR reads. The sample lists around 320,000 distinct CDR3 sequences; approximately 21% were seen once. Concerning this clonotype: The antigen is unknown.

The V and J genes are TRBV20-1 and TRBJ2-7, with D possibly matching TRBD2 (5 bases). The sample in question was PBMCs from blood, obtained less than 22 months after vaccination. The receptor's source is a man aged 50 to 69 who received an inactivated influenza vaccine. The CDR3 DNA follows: TGCAGTGCTAGACTAGCCTCCTACGAGCAGTACTTC. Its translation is CSARLASYEQYF.